This T cell receptor (beta chain) is from a study of blood T cell repertoires in COVID-19. Study details: COVID-19 samples, acute and convalescent, were from the United States, Italy and Spain.

Germline CDR1 and CDR2: SGHKS and YYEKEE (reference sequence). The CDR3 spans 16 residues. V was cut by 4 bases and J by 5 bases, with 16 bases left in between. Sequencing used immunoSEQ multiplex PCR; TCRdb keeps in-frame clones, though not all of them. The table has tens of thousands of clones, less than 85% seen once. Material for sequencing was peripheral blood. The J gene is TRBJ1-6, the V gene TRBV5-5; weak D call: TRBD1 (5 bases). The receptor was isolated from a man over 45 with acute or convalescent COVID-19. CDR3 sequence reads: CASSARELRDNSPLHF. CDR3 DNA sequence: TGTGCCAGCAGCGCCAGGGAATTAAGAGATAATTCACCCCTCCACTTT.